What follows describes a single T cell receptor (beta chain). This CDR3 spans 15 amino acids. V dropped 0 bases and J dropped 4 bases, with 10 bases sitting between them. CDR1 and CDR2 from the germline V gene are ENHRY and SYGVKD. This table comes from immunoSEQ multiplex PCR, and its TCRdb copy is limited to in-frame clones, with some not included. In the table there are 85,000 to 100,000 clones, roughly 90% of which are singletons. These data are taken from a study of T cell changes during pregnancy in multiple sclerosis. The chain joins TRBV10-3 to TRBJ1-5; D might be TRBD1 (6 bases). The origin of this receptor is a female donor with multiple sclerosis, enrolled in a pregnancy study. The starting material was peripheral blood, obtained before pregnancy. The CDR3 sequence: CAISESAQGNQPQHF. CDR3 bases: TGTGCCATCAGTGAGTCGGCACAGGGTAATCAGCCCCAGCATTTT.